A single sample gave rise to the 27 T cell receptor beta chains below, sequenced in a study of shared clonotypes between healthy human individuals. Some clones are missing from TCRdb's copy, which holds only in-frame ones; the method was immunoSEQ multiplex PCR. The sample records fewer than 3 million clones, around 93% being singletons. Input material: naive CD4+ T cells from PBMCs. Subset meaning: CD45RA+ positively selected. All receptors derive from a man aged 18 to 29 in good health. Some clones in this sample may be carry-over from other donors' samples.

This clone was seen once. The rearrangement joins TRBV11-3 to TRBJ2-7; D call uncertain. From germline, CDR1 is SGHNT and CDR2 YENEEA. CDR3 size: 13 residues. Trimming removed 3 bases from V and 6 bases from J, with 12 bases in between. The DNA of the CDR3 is TGTGCCAGCAGCTTCCCCAGGCTAGGCGAGCAGTACTTC. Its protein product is CASSFPRLGEQYF.

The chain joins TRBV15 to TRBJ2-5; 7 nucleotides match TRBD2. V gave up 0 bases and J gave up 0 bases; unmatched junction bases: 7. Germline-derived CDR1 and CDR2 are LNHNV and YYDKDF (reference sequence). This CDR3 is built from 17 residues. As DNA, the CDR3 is TGTGCCACCAGCAGAGATAAGCGGGGCGGGGACCAAGAGACCCAGTACTTC. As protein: CATSRDKRGGDQETQYF.

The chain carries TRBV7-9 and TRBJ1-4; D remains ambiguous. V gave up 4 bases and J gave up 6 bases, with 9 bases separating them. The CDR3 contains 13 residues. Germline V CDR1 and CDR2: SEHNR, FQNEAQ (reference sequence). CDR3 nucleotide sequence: TGTGCCAGCAGCTCCAACGGGTATGAAAAACTGTTTTTT. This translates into CASSSNGYEKLFF.

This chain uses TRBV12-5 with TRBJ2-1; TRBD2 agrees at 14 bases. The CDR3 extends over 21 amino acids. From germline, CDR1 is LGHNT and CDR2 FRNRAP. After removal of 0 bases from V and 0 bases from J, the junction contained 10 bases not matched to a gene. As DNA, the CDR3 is TGTGCTAGTGGTTTGGTACCGGGGACTAGCGGGAGATTGAGCTCCTACAATGAGCAGTTCTTC. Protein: CASGLVPGTSGRLSSYNEQFF. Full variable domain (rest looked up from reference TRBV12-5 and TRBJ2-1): DARVTQTPRHKVTEMGQEVTMRCQPILGHNTVFWYRQTMMQGLELLAYFRNRAPLDDSGMPKDRFSAEMPDATLATLKIQPSEPRDSAVYFCASGLVPGTSGRLSSYNEQFFGPGTRLTVL.

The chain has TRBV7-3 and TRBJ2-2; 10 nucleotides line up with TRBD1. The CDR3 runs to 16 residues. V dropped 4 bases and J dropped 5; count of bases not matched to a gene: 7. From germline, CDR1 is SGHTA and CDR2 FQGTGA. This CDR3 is CASSSRQGANTGELFF. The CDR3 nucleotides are TGTGCCAGCAGCTCCCGACAGGGGGCAAATACCGGGGAGCTGTTTTTT.

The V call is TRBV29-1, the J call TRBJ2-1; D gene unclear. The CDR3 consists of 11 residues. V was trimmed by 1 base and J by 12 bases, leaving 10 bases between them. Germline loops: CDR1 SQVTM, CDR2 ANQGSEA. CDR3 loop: CSVEAALGQFF. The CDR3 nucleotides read TGCAGCGTTGAAGCGGCGCTTGGGCAGTTCTTC.

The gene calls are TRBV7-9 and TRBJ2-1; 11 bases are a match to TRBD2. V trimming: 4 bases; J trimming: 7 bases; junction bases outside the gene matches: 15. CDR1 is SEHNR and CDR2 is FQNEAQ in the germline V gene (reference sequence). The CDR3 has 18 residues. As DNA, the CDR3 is TGTGCCAGCAGCTCGATACCGGGACTAGCGGTATTAGTTAATGAGCAGTTCTTC. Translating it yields CASSSIPGLAVLVNEQFF.

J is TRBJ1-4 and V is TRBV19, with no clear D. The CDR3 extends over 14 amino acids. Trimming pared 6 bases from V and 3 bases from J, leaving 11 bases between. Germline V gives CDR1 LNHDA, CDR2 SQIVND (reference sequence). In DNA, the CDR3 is TGTGCCAGTAGCCGGGAAGGAGCTAATGAAAAACTGTTTTTT. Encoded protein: CASSREGANEKLFF.

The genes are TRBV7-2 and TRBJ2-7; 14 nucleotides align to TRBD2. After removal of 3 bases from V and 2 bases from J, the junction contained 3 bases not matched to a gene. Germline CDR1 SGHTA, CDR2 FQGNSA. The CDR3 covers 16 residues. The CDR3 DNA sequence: TGTGCCAGCAGCTTCAGACTAGCGGGAGGGCCCTACGAGCAGTACTTC. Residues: CASSFRLAGGPYEQYF.

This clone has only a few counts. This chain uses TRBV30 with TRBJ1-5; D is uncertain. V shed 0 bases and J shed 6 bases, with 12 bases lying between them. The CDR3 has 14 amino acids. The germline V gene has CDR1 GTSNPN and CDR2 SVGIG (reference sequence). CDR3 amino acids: CAWSVLRSSQPQHF. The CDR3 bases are TGTGCCTGGAGTGTTTTAAGGTCAAGTCAGCCCCAGCATTTT.

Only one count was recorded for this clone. In DNA, the CDR3 is TGTGCCAGCAGCCCCGGGACAGGGCACACTGAAGCTTTCTTT. Its translation is CASSPGTGHTEAFF. The chain combines TRBV7-8 with TRBJ1-1, with TRBD1 identical over 9 bases. CDR3 length equals 14 residues. J gave up 3 bases and V 5 bases, and 4 bases lay outside the gene matches. CDR1 is SGHVS, CDR2 FQNEAQ, per germline.

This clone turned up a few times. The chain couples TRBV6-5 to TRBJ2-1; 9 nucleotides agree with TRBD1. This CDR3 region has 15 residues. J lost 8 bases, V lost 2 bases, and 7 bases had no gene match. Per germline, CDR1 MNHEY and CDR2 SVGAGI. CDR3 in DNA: TGTGCCAGCAGTTACGGGACAGGGCCTTATGATGAGCAGTTCTTC. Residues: CASSYGTGPYDEQFF.

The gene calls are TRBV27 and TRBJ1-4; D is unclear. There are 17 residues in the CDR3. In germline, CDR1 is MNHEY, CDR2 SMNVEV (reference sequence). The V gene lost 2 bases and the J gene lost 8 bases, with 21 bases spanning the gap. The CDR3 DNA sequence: TGTGCCAGCAGTTTAGGTTATTCAGTCAAGAGGAGGGAAAAACTGTTTTTT. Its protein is CASSLGYSVKRREKLFF.

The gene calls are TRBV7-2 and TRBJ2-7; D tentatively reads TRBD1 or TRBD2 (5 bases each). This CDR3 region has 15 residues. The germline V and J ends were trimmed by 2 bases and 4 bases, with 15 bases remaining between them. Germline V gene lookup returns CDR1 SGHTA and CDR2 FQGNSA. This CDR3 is CASSLFIIEGYEQYF. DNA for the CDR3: TGTGCCAGCAGCTTATTTATTATAGAGGGGTACGAGCAGTACTTC.

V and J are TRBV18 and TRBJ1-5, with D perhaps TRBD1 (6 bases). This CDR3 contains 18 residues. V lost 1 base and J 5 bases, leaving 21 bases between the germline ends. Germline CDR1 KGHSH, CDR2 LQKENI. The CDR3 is CASSPRSVGGLGDQPQHF. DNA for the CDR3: TGTGCCAGCTCACCACGTAGCGTCGGGGGCTTGGGTGATCAGCCCCAGCATTTT.

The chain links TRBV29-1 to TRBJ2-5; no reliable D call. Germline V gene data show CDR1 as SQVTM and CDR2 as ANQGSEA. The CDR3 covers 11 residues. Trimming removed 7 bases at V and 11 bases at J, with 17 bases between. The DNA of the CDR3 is TGCAGCGCCACGTCCCGGATGGAGCAGTACTTC. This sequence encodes CSATSRMEQYF. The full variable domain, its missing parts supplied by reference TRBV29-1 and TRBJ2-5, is SAVISQKPSRDICQRGTSLTIQCQVDSQVTMMFWYRQQPGQSLTLIATANQGSEATYESGFVIDKFPISRPNLTFSTLTVSNMSPEDSSIYLCSATSRMEQYFGPGTRLLVL.

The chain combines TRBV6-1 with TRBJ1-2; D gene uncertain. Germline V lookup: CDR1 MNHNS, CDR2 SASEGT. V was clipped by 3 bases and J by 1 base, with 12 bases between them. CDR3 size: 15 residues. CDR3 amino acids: CASSDLRGFNYGYTF. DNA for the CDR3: TGTGCCAGCAGTGATCTGCGGGGATTTAACTATGGCTACACCTTC.

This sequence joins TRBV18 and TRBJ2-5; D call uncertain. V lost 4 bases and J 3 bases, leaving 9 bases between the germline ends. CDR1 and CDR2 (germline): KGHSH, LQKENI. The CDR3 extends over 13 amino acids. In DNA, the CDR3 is TGTGCCAGCTCACTCCACTTGGAAGAGACCCAGTACTTC. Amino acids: CASSLHLEETQYF. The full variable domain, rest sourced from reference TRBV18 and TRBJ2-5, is NAGVMQNPRHLVRRRGQEARLRCSPMKGHSHVYWYRQLPEEGLKFMVYLQKENIIDESGMPKERFSAEFPKEGPSILRIQQVVRGDSAAYFCASSLHLEETQYFGPGTRLLVL.

CDR3 amino acids: CASRERFLLGDRGRFRNEQFF. The CDR3 nucleotides read TGTGCCAGCAGGGAAAGGTTCCTTTTAGGGGACAGGGGGCGGTTCAGGAATGAGCAGTTCTTC. The gene calls are TRBV2 and TRBJ2-1; 12 bases are shared with TRBD1. V dropped 6 bases and J dropped 7; count of bases not matched to a gene: 25. Germline V gives CDR1 SNHLY, CDR2 FYNNEI. This CDR3 spans 21 amino acids.

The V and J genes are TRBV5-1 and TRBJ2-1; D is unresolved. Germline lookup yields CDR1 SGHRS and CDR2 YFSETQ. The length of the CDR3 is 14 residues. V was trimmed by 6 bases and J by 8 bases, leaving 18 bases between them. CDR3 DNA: TGCGCCAGCACCCTCCTCTTACCCACAGATGAGCAGTTCTTC. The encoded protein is CASTLLLPTDEQFF.

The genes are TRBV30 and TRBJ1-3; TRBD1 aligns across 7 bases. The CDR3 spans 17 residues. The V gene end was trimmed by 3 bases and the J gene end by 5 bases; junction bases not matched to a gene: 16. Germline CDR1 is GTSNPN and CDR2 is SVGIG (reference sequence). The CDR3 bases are TGTGCCTGGAGGGGAAATGTAACAGGGGAACGAAGAAACACCATATATTTT. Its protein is CAWRGNVTGERRNTIYF.

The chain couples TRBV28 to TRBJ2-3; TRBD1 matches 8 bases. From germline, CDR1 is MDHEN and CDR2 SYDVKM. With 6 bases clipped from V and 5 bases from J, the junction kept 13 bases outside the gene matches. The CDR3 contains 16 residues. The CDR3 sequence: CASSSRTGPGIDTQYF. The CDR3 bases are TGTGCCAGCAGCTCAAGGACAGGGCCGGGGATAGATACGCAGTATTTT.

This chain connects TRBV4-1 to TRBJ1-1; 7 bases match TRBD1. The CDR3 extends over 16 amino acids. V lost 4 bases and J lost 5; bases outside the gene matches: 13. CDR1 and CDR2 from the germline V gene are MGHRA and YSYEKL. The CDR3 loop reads CASSLRPQGRGTEAFF. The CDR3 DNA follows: TGCGCCAGCAGCCTCCGACCCCAAGGCAGGGGGACTGAAGCTTTCTTT.

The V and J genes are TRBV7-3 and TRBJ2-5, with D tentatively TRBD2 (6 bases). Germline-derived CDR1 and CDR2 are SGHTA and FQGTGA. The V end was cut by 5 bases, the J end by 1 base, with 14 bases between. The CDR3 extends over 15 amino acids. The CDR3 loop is CASSPFLARQETQYF. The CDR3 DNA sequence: TGTGCCAGCAGCCCCTTCCTAGCGCGCCAAGAGACCCAGTACTTC. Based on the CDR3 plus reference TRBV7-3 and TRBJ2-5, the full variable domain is GAGVSQTPSNKVTEKGKYVELRCDPISGHTALYWYRQSLGQGPEFLIYFQGTGAADDSGLPNDRFFAVRPEGSVSTLKIQRTERGDSAVYLCASSPFLARQETQYFGPGTRLLVL.

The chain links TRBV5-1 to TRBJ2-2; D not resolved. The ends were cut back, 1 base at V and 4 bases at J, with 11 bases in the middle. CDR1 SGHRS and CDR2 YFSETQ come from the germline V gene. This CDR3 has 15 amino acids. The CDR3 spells CASSLQQPSTGELFF. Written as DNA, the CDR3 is TGCGCCAGCAGCTTGCAACAGCCATCCACCGGGGAGCTGTTTTTT.

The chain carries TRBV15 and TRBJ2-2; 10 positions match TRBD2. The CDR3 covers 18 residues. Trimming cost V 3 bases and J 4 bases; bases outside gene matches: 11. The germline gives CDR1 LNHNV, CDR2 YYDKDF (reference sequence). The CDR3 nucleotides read TGTGCCACCAGCAGGCCCCAGAAGCTAGCGGGAGCCACCGGGGAGCTGTTTTTT. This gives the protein CATSRPQKLAGATGELFF.

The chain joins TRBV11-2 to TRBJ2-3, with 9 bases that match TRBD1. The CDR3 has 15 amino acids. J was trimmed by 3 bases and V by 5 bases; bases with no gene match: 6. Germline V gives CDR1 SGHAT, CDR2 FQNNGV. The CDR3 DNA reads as TGTGCCAGCAGCCCCGGGACAGGGTTAACAGATACGCAGTATTTT. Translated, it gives CASSPGTGLTDTQYF.